This T cell receptor (beta chain) came from a study of CD8+CD57+ T cells in acquired aplastic anemia. As for the study in general: The sorted CD4+ and CD8+ cells yielded an average around 3.2 ug of DNA. Where healthy donors were concerned, CD4+ cells averaged around 9.9 million reads.

TCR beta VDJ and CDR3 profiles were obtained from a genomic DNA template. TCRdb reprocessed the reads via MiXCR and lists one record per CDR3 protein. There are a few hundred thousand distinct CDR3 sequences in the sample; roughly 68% occur only once, and 3% to 5% lies in the top ten. On this clonotype: Its antigen remains unknown.

Findings of the study overall: Sharing between patients and controls was observed for 25 to 30 CD8+ CDR3 sequences.

The TCR originated in a human donor in good health, serving as a control. Material for sequencing was sorted CD4+, CD8+, or CD8+CD57+ T cells (not recorded which) from PBMCs.

CDR3 sequence: CATSATGRTGEEQYF. Here the CDR3 DNA reads TGTGCCACCAGTGCCACCGGTAGGACAGGAGAAGAGCAGTACTTC. The chain combines TRBV24-1 with TRBJ2-7; 7 positions agree with TRBD1. Trimming at V came to 5 bases and at J to 7 bases, leaving 13 bases not matched to a gene. This CDR3 region has 15 residues. CDR1 KGHDR and CDR2 SFDVKD come from the germline V gene.